The entry below gives a single TCR beta chain sequence along with its context. Germline V CDR1 and CDR2: MDHEN, SYDVKM. The CDR3 consists of 14 residues. The V end lost 6 bases, the J end lost 8 bases, and 20 bases lay between the germline ends. The data are from a study of T cells in localized non-small cell lung cancer. The method was immunoSEQ multiplex PCR; TCRdb's version includes in-frame clones alone and lacks a portion of them. This sample has tens of thousands of clones, with about 90% found just once. The receptor was isolated from a man aged 40 to 75 with stage I squamous cell lung carcinoma. The sequencing here drew on peripheral blood, taken before any cancer treatment. The J gene is TRBJ2-7, the V gene TRBV28, with D possibly being TRBD1 (6 bases). The CDR3 sequence: CASRSGTLVSQQYF. The CDR3 nucleotides are TGTGCCAGCAGATCCGGGACACTTGTCTCCCAGCAGTACTTC.